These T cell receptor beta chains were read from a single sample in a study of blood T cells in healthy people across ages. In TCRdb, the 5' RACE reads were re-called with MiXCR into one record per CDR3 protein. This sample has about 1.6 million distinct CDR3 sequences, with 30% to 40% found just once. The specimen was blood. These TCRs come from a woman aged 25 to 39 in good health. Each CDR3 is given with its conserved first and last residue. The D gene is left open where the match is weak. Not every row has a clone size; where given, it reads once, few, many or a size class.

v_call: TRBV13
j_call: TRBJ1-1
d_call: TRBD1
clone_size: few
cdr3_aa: CASNSWDRGRTEAFF
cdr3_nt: TGTGCCAGCAACTCGTGGGACAGGGGGCGGACTGAAGCTTTCTTT

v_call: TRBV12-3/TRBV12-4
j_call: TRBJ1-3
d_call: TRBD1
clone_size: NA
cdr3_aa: CASSQYRGRGNTIYF
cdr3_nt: TGTGCCAGCAGCCAGTACAGGGGGCGAGGAAACACCATATATTTT

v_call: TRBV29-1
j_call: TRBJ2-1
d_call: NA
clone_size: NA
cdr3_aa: CSGEASYNEQFF
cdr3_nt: TGCAGCGGTGAAGCCTCTTACAATGAGCAGTTCTTC

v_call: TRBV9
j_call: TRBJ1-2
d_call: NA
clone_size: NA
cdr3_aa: CASSADIQNYGCTF
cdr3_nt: TGTGCCAGCAGCGCTGACATCCAGAACTATGGCTGCACCTTC

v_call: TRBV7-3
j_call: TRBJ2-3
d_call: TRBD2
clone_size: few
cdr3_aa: CATSGTSGDTQYF
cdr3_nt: TGTGCCACCTCCGGGACTAGCGGAGATACGCAGTATTTT

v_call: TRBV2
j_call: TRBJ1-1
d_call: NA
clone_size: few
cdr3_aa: CASKLAGLDTEAFF
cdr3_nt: TGTGCCAGCAAACTAGCAGGGTTGGACACTGAAGCTTTCTTT

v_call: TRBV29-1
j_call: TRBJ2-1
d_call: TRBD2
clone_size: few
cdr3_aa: CSVSSGSDEQFF
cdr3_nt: TGCAGCGTTTCAAGCGGGAGCGATGAGCAGTTCTTC

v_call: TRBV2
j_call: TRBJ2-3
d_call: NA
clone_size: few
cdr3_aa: CASSERALRGADTQYF
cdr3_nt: TGTGCCAGCAGTGAAAGGGCTCTAAGGGGAGCAGATACGCAGTATTTT

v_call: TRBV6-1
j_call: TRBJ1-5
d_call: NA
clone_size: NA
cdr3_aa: CASSLDRPNRNQPQHF
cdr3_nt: TGTGCCAGCAGTCTAGACAGACCTAATCGCAATCAGCCCCAGCATTTT

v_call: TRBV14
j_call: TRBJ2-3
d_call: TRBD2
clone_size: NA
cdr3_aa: CASSQDGTSGRGRPDTQYF
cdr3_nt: TGTGCCAGCAGCCAGGACGGGACTAGCGGGAGGGGCCGCCCAGATACGCAGTATTTT

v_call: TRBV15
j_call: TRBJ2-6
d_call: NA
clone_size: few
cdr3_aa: CATSRVASGANVLTF
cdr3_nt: TGTGCCACCAGCAGAGTGGCCTCTGGGGCCAACGTCCTGACTTTC

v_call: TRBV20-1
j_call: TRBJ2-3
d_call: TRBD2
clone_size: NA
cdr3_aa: CSVLAGNTDTQYF
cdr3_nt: TGCAGTGTCCTAGCGGGAAACACAGATACGCAGTATTTT

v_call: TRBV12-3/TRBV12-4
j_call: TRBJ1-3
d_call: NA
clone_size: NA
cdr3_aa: CASTTGRFGNTIYF
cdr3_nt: TGTGCCAGCACCACTGGTCGTTTTGGGAACACCATATATTTT

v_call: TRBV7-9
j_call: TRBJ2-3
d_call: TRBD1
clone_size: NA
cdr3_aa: CASSYLGQGLDTQYF
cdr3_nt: TGTGCCAGCAGCTACCTCGGACAGGGCCTAGATACGCAGTATTTT

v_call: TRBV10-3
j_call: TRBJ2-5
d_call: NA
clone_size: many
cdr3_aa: CAIREQETQYF
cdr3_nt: TGTGCCATCAGGGAGCAAGAGACCCAGTACTTC

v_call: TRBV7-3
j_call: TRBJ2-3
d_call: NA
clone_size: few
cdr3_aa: CASSSVIGDTQYF
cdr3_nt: TGTGCCAGCAGCTCGGTGATTGGAGATACGCAGTATTTT

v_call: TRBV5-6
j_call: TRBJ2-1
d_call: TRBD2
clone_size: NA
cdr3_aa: CASSMELREGPNNEQFF
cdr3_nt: TGTGCCAGCAGCATGGAGTTGCGGGAGGGCCCCAACAATGAGCAGTTCTTC

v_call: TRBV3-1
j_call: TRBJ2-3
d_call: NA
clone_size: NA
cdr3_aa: CASSLESTQYF
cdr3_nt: TGTGCCAGCAGCCTAGAGAGCACGCAGTATTTT

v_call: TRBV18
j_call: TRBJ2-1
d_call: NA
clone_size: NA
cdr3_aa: CASSSVEAPSNEQFF
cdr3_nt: TGTGCCAGCTCATCTGTGGAGGCCCCCAGCAATGAGCAGTTCTTC

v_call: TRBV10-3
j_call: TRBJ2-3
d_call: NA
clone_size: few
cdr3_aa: CAISDGTASTDTQYF
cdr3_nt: TGTGCCATCAGTGACGGGACGGCTAGCACAGATACGCAGTATTTT

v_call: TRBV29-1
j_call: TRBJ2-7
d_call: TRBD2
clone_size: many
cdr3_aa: CSVEWESASGRVDSYEQYF
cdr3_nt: TGCAGCGTTGAATGGGAGTCGGCTAGCGGGAGAGTAGACTCCTACGAGCAGTACTTC

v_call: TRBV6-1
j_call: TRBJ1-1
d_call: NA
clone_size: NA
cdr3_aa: CASRERTPSVNTEAFF
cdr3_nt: TGTGCCAGCAGAGAGAGGACCCCCAGCGTGAACACTGAAGCTTTCTTT

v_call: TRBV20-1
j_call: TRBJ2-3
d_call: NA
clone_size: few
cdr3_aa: CSVRVDTQYF
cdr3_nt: TGCAGTGTAAGGGTAGATACGCAGTATTTT

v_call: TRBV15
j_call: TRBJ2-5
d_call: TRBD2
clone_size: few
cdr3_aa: CATSRDLREGKREQYF
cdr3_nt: TGTGCCACCAGCAGAGATCTGCGGGAGGGAAAGAGAGAGCAGTACTTC

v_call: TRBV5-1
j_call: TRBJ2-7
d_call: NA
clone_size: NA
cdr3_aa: CASSPFPPKTGSYEQYF
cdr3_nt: TGCGCCAGCAGCCCTTTTCCCCCCAAGACAGGTTCCTACGAGCAGTACTTC